Described below is a single T cell receptor (beta chain) sequence and its context. Cyclophosphamide on days +3 and +4 followed busulfan-fludarabine conditioning and a marrow graft. This entry is derived from a study of T cells after posttransplantation cyclophosphamide. Looked up from germline, CDR1 is MDHEN and CDR2 is SYDVKM. V was shortened by 7 bases and J by 9 bases, with 14 bases between the two germline ends. This CDR3 is 12 amino acids long. The data were produced by immunoSEQ multiplex PCR, yet TCRdb's version contains in-frame clones alone and is incomplete. The sample lists 17,000 or so clones, roughly 80% occurring once.

The specimen was CD8+ T cells sorted from PBMCs, collected roughly 2,000 days after a stem cell transplant with posttransplant cyclophosphamide. The gene calls are TRBV28 and TRBJ2-3, with a tentative D call TRBD2 (6 bases). The receptor's source is a female patient aged 40-50 years who received an allogeneic stem cell transplant from a related donor, was CMV-positive, and had no GVHD. Some T cells may be the graft donor's. The CDR3 is CASTPPRGTQYF. CDR3 DNA sequence: TGTGCCAGCACTCCCCCGCGGGGAACGCAGTATTTT.